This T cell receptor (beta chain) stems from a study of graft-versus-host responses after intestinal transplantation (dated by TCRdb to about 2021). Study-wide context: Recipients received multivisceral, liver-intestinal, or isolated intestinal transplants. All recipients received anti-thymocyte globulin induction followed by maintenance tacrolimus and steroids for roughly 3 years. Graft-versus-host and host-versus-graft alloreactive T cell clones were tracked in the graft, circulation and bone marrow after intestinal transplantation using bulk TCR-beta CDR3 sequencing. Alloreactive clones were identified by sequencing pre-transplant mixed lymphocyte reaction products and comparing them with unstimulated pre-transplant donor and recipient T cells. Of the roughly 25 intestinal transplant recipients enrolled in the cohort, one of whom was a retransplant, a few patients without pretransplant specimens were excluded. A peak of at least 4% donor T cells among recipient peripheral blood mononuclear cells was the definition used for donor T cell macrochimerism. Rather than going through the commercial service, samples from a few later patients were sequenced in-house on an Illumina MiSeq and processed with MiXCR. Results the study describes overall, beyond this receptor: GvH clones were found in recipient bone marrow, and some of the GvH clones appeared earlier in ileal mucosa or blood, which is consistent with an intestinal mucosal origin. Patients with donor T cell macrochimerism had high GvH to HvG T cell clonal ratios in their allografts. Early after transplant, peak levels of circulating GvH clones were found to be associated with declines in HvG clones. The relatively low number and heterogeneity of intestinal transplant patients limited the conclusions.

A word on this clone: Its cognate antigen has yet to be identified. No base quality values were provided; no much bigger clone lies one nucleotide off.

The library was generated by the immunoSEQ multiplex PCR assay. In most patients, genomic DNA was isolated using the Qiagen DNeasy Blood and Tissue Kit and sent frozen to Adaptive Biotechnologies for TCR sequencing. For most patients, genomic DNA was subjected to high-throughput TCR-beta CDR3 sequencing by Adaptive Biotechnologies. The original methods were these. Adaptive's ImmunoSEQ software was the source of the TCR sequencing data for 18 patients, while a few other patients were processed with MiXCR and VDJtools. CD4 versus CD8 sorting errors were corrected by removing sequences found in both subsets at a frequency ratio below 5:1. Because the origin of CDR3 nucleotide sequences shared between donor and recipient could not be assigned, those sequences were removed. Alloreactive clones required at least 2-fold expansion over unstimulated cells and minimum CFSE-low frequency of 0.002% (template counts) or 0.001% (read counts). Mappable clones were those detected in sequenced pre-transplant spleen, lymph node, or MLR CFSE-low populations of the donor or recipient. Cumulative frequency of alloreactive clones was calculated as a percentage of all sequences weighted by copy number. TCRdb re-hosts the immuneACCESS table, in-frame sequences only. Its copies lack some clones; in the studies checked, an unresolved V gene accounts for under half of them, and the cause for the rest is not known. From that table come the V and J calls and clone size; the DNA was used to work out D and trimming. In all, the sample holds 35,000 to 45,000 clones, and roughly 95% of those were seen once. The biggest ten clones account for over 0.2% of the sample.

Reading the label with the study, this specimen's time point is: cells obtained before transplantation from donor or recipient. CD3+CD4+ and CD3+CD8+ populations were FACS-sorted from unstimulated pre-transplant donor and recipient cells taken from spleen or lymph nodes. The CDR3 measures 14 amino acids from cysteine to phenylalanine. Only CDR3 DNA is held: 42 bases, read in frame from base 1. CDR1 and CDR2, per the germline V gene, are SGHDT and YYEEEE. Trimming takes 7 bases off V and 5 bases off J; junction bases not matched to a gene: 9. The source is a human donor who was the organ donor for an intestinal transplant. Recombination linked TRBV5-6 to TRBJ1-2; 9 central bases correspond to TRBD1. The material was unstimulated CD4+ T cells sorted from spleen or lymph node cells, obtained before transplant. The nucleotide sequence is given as TGTGCCAGCCGGTGGGGACAGGGCGAATATGGCTACACCTTC. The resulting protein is CASRWGQGEYGYTF.